This T cell receptor (beta chain) appears in the sequencing data of a study of cytomegalovirus exposure and HLA in healthy donors. 60 Vbeta and 13 Jbeta primers were used in PCR. Using immunoSEQ multiplex PCR, the repertoire was profiled, and TCRdb retains in-frame clones only, with some absent. This table has 100,000 to 150,000 clones, roughly 18% appearing once. Though nominally healthy at sampling, donors likely had unrecorded immune exposures. V dropped 2 bases and J dropped 1 base, with 6 bases sitting between them. Germline CDR1 reads SGHRS; CDR2 reads YFSETQ. The CDR3 length is 13 residues. This clone showed up just a few times. Antigen specificity is unknown. Study outcomes and limitations: Productive rates of about 87% or about 30% were seen for most TCR beta V segments in an earlier analysis. Based on reports, TCR beta sequences accurately predicted HLA-A and HLA-B alleles for most subjects.

This rearrangement joins TRBV5-1 to TRBJ1-1; unclear D gene. The sample was PBMCs. This TCR derives from a female donor in good health and CMV-seropositive. This CDR3 reads CASSFGGNTEAFF. The CDR3 nucleotides are TGCGCCAGCAGCTTTGGAGGGAACACTGAAGCTTTCTTT.